These 6 T cell receptor beta chains share one sample of origin, sequenced in a study. Cells sorted as Tregs were CD4+, CD25+ and CD127-/low. MiXCR, applied by TCRdb to the 5' RACE reads, yields one record per CDR3 protein. The sample shows 55,000 or so distinct CDR3 sequences, 20% to 25% of them seen only once. The sample consisted of tumor-infiltrating Tregs sorted from the breast tumor. All receptors come from a female donor with breast cancer.

This clonotype was seen more than once but under ten times. The chain employs TRBV7-2 and TRBJ2-3; 7 nucleotides line up with TRBD1. Trimming took 3 bases from V and 0 from J; bases not matched to a gene: 6. Germline assignment: CDR1 SGHTA and CDR2 FQGNSA. The CDR3 runs to 16 residues. The CDR3 region is CASSFTGTASTDTQYF. Written as DNA, the CDR3 is TGTGCCAGCAGCTTTACCGGGACAGCTAGCACAGATACGCAGTATTTT.

The V call is TRBV2, the J call TRBJ1-1, with D unclear. This CDR3 is built from 12 residues. From germline, CDR1 is SNHLY and CDR2 FYNNEI. V shed 4 bases and J shed 6 bases, with 9 bases lying between them. The CDR3 loop reads CASSVDGPEAFF. CDR3 in DNA: TGTGCCAGCAGTGTAGATGGCCCTGAAGCTTTCTTT.

The chain combines TRBV18 with TRBJ1-6; D remains unclear. V lost 3 bases and J lost 11, with 14 bases in between. CDR1 KGHSH and CDR2 LQKENI come from the germline V gene. The CDR3 loop spans 14 amino acids. In DNA, the CDR3 is TGTGCCAGCTCACCCCCGGACGGTTTGACACCCCTCCACTTT. It is translated as CASSPPDGLTPLHF. Based on the CDR3 plus reference TRBV18 and TRBJ1-6, the full variable domain is NAGVMQNPRHLVRRRGQEARLRCSPMKGHSHVYWYRQLPEEGLKFMVYLQKENIIDESGMPKERFSAEFPKEGPSILRIQQVVRGDSAAYFCASSPPDGLTPLHFGNGTRLTVT.

In its sample, this clonotype was seen many times. This chain links TRBV28 with TRBJ1-5, with TRBD1 matching over 9 bases. V was pared by 7 bases and J by 7 bases, with 8 bases of the junction left unmatched. The CDR3 has 14 residues. Germline-derived CDR1 and CDR2 are MDHEN and SYDVKM. This chain's CDR3 is CASNSGQGNQPQHF. Here the CDR3 DNA reads TGTGCCAGCAACTCCGGACAGGGGAACCAGCCCCAGCATTTT.

This clonotype was counted at least ten times. As DNA, the CDR3 is TGCAGCGTTGAAAGGCTTAACACTGAAGCTTTCTTT. It specifies CSVERLNTEAFF. The chain employs TRBV29-1 and TRBJ1-1; D not resolved. The V gene's germline CDR1 is SQVTM and CDR2 ANQGSEA. Trimming stripped 2 bases from V and 2 bases from J, with 6 bases between. CDR3 length: 12 residues.

This clonotype was found a few times. The rearrangement joins TRBV11-2 to TRBJ2-3, with 9 bases matching TRBD2. Germline CDR1 SGHAT, CDR2 FQNNGV. The CDR3 length is 16 residues. V was pared by 4 bases and J by 4 bases, with 9 bases of the junction left unmatched. The CDR3 DNA reads as TGTGCCAGCAGCTGGCGGGGACTAGCTAACTCAGATACGCAGTATTTT. It codes for CASSWRGLANSDTQYF.